Shown below are 17 T cell receptor beta chains from a single sample sequenced in a study of blood T cell repertoires in COVID-19. Clones were read by immunoSEQ multiplex PCR, and TCRdb kept only the in-frame ones, dropping some. Of about 150,000 clones listed, 75% to 85% are singletons. The sample consisted of peripheral blood. Source of these receptors: a woman aged 60 to 75 with COVID-19, enrolled during active disease.

The V gene is TRBV3-1 (or the pseudogene TRBV3-2), the J gene TRBJ2-2; 7 bases are a match to TRBD1. With 5 bases clipped from V and 2 bases from J, the junction kept 2 bases outside the gene matches. This CDR3 has 14 amino acids. CDR1 is LGHDT and CDR2 is YNNKEL in the germline V gene (reference sequence). The CDR3 DNA reads as TGTGCCAGCAGCAGGGACAGCAACACCGGGGAGCTGTTTTTT. Protein sequence: CASSRDSNTGELFF.

The rearrangement uses TRBV6-5 and TRBJ2-5; 10 bases line up with TRBD1. This CDR3 comprises 15 residues. Germline V lookup: CDR1 MNHEY, CDR2 SVGAGI. The trim removed 2 bases at V and 2 bases at J, leaving 2 bases unmatched. CDR3 bases: TGTGCCAGCAGTTACCGGGGACAGGGGCAAGAGACCCAGTACTTC. Translated: CASSYRGQGQETQYF.

The chain recombines TRBV5-1 with TRBJ1-3, with TRBD1 identical over 8 bases. V trimming: 2 bases; J trimming: 3 bases; junction bases outside the gene matches: 1. Germline V lookup: CDR1 SGHRS, CDR2 YFSETQ. This CDR3 is 14 amino acids long. CDR3 coding DNA: TGCGCCAGCAGCTTTGGACAGGGTGGAAACACCATATATTTT. Amino acid sequence: CASSFGQGGNTIYF.

The chain joins TRBV19 to TRBJ1-1; TRBD1 aligns across 8 bases. Germline CDR1 and CDR2: LNHDA and SQIVND (reference sequence). The CDR3 contains 12 residues. Trimming took 4 bases from V and 11 from J; bases not matched to a gene: 6. CDR3 sequence: CASSRDRSYAFF. In nucleotides, the CDR3 is TGTGCCAGTAGTAGGGACAGGAGTTACGCTTTCTTT.

The genes are TRBV3-1 (or the pseudogene TRBV3-2) and TRBJ1-1; D is unclear. Germline values: CDR1 LGHDT, CDR2 YNNKEL (reference sequence). CDR3 length: 16 residues. The V end was cut by 0 bases, the J end by 0 bases, with 11 bases between. For the CDR3, the DNA is TGTGCCAGCAGCCAAGATGTGGGGAGAGTGAACACTGAAGCTTTCTTT. Protein product: CASSQDVGRVNTEAFF.

The rearrangement links TRBV3-1 (or the pseudogene TRBV3-2) to TRBJ2-2, with D hard to call. The V end lost 6 bases, the J end lost 3 bases, and 8 bases lay between the germline ends. Germline V gene lookup returns CDR1 LGHDT and CDR2 YNNKEL (reference sequence). CDR3 size: 13 residues. DNA of the CDR3: TGTGCCAGCAGTCCACTCTACACCGGGGAGCTGTTTTTT. Amino acids: CASSPLYTGELFF.

This clone occurred a few times. The V gene is TRBV12-5, the J gene TRBJ1-2; TRBD1 aligns across 12 bases. Germline CDR1 is LGHNT and CDR2 is FRNRAP. Trimming removed 3 bases from V and 7 bases from J; junction bases left unmatched: 6. The CDR3 is 15 residues long. The CDR3 here is CASGLSGTGGGGYTF. CDR3 DNA sequence: TGTGCTAGTGGTTTATCAGGGACAGGGGGCGGTGGCTACACCTTC.

This chain joins TRBV18 and TRBJ1-3; D uncertain. Per germline, CDR1 KGHSH and CDR2 LQKENI. This CDR3 spans 14 amino acids. V was trimmed by 3 bases and J by 1 base, leaving 7 bases between them. The CDR3: CASSPSGSGNTIYF. The CDR3 DNA sequence: TGTGCCAGCTCACCCTCGGGGTCTGGAAACACCATATATTTT. Full variable domain (missing parts from reference TRBV18 and TRBJ1-3): NAGVMQNPRHLVRRRGQEARLRCSPMKGHSHVYWYRQLPEEGLKFMVYLQKENIIDESGMPKERFSAEFPKEGPSILRIQQVVRGDSAAYFCASSPSGSGNTIYFGEGSWLTVV.

The chain carries TRBV21-1 and TRBJ1-6; the D call of TRBD1 is as the table states it, not checked on the DNA. TRBV21-1 is termed a pseudogene. This CDR3 contains 15 residues. CDR3 sequence reads: CASSGQGMANSPLHF. CDR3 DNA sequence: TGTGCCAGCAGCGGACAGGGGATGGCTAATTCACCCCTCCACTTT.

This chain links TRBV6-5 with TRBJ2-3; D possibly corresponds to TRBD2 (5 bases). Trimming stripped 8 bases from V and 2 bases from J, with 17 bases between. The CDR3 length is 15 residues. CDR1 MNHEY and CDR2 SVGAGI come from the germline V gene. The CDR3 loop reads CASAELSGNTDTQYF. The CDR3 DNA is TGTGCCAGCGCGGAGCTCTCGGGGAACACAGATACGCAGTATTTT.

This sequence joins TRBV19 and TRBJ1-4; possibly TRBD1 for D (5 bases). Trimming left V 4 bases short and J 8 bases short, with 20 bases between. The CDR3 contains 16 residues. Looked up from germline, CDR1 is LNHDA and CDR2 is SQIVND (reference sequence). The CDR3 loop reads CASSTRQTAFVEKLFF. Here the CDR3 DNA reads TGTGCCAGTAGTACTCGACAGACAGCGTTTGTGGAAAAACTGTTTTTT.

The chain combines TRBV6-1 with TRBJ1-6; weak D call: TRBD1 (5 bases). Germline CDR1 reads MNHNS; CDR2 reads SASEGT. V lost 1 base and J 9 bases, leaving 13 bases between the germline ends. The CDR3 is 15 residues long. This chain's CDR3 is CASSEVAGSSSPLHF. The CDR3 coding sequence is TGTGCCAGCAGTGAAGTAGCAGGGTCTAGTTCACCCCTCCACTTT.

The CDR3 region is CASGDSNQPQHF. The CDR3 nucleotides are TGTGCCAGCGGAGACAGCAATCAGCCCCAGCATTTT. The chain employs TRBV28 and TRBJ1-5; D unclear. With 8 bases removed from V and 1 base from J, the gap between germline ends came to 6 bases. In germline, CDR1 is MDHEN, CDR2 SYDVKM. The CDR3 contains 12 residues.

The chain joins TRBV19 to TRBJ1-3; no definite D call. CDR3 size: 13 residues. CDR1 is LNHDA and CDR2 is SQIVND in the germline V gene (reference sequence). The V and J ends lost 7 bases and 0 bases respectively, with 7 bases between them. In nucleotides, the CDR3 is TGTGCCAGTAAACCAGACTCTGGAAACACCATATATTTT. This translates into CASKPDSGNTIYF.

The V call is TRBV25-1, the J call TRBJ2-7, with TRBD1 matching 9 bases. This CDR3 region has 13 residues. V lost 5 bases, J lost 7 bases, and 6 bases stayed unmatched. The germline V gene has CDR1 MGHDK and CDR2 SYGVNS. CDR3 DNA sequence: TGTGCCAGCAGTATACAGGGGGCTGGAGAGCAGTACTTC. Its protein is CASSIQGAGEQYF.

The chain couples TRBV6-5 to TRBJ1-1; the D is unclear. The CDR3 loop spans 12 amino acids. The V end was cut by 6 bases, the J end by 2 bases, with 7 bases between. In germline, CDR1 is MNHEY, CDR2 SVGAGI. CDR3 loop: CASRAGNTEAFF. CDR3 nucleotide sequence: TGTGCCAGCAGGGCTGGCAACACTGAAGCTTTCTTT.

The genes are TRBV11-2 and TRBJ1-1; 7 bases are shared with TRBD1. Per germline, CDR1 SGHAT and CDR2 FQNNGV. The length of the CDR3 is 13 residues. V lost 4 bases, J lost 5 bases, and 4 bases stayed unmatched. The DNA of the CDR3 is TGTGCCAGCAGCTCGACAGGGAAGACTGAAGCTTTCTTT. Translated, it gives CASSSTGKTEAFF.